A selection of T cell receptor beta chains follows, all from one sample in a study of blood T cell repertoires in COVID-19. TCRdb keeps only in-frame clones here, not all; method: immunoSEQ multiplex PCR. The table has nearly 200,000 clones, around four fifths seen once. The sequencing sample was made of peripheral blood. All receptors derive from a human donor in a cohort sampled during active COVID-19. Each CDR3 is given with its conserved first and last residue. D genes are given only for firm matches. Expanded clones get a size class; other rows say once, few or many, or leave the size out.

clone size	D gene	V gene	J gene	CDR3 DNA	CDR3 protein
.	.	TRBV28	TRBJ2-6	TGTGCCAGCAGTTTAAGCCACGGGCAGGGATCTGGGGCCAACGTCCTGACTTTC	CASSLSHGQGSGANVLTF
.	.	TRBV2	TRBJ1-1	TGTGCCAGCAGTGCTTTAGGAGGGGACACTGAAGCTTTCTTT	CASSALGGDTEAFF
.	TRBD1	TRBV7-6	TRBJ1-2	TGTGCCAGCAGCTCCACCCCGGACAGGAACTATGGCTACACCTTC	CASSSTPDRNYGYTF
.	TRBD1	TRBV6-4	TRBJ1-1	TGTGCCAGCAGTCCGACAGGGGGCGCGAACACTGAAGCTTTCTTT	CASSPTGGANTEAFF
once	TRBD1	TRBV5-1	TRBJ2-1	TGCGCCAGCAGCTTGGTACTAAGACAGGGATACAATGAGCAGTTCTTC	CASSLVLRQGYNEQFF
.	.	TRBV29-1	TRBJ1-2	TGCAGCGTTGGGAGCTGGGGGCTTACTAACTATGGCTACACCTTC	CSVGSWGLTNYGYTF
.	TRBD1	TRBV28	TRBJ1-4	TGTGCCAGCAGACGCGGGACAGACAATGAAAAACTGTTTTTT	CASRRGTDNEKLFF
.	.	TRBV28	TRBJ2-5	TGTGCCAGCAGTTACCTGACACGAACTCAAGAGACCCAGTACTTC	CASSYLTRTQETQYF
.	.	TRBV25-1	TRBJ2-1	TGTGCCAGCAGTGAATGGGGGGATGAGGGTGAGCAGTTCTTC	CASSEWGDEGEQFF
.	TRBD2	TRBV7-2	TRBJ2-2	TGTGCCAGCAGACTAGCGGTGAACACCGGGGAGCTGTTTTTT	CASRLAVNTGELFF
.	TRBD1	TRBV28	TRBJ1-2	TGTGCCAGCAGTGGGACAGGGGAACTTTATGGCTACACCTTC	CASSGTGELYGYTF
few	.	TRBV29-1	TRBJ2-3	TGCAGCGTTGAAGAAGGGACAACTAGCACAGATACGCAGTATTTT	CSVEEGTTSTDTQYF
.	TRBD2	TRBV7-2	TRBJ2-7	TGTGCCAGCAGCGCCTCCCGTCGAGCCGGACTAGCGAGTTCCTACGAGCAGTACTTC	CASSASRRAGLASSYEQYF
.	TRBD2	TRBV3-1/TRBV3-2	TRBJ2-3	TGTGCCAGCCGACTAGCGGGGGCCGAGAATACGCAGTATTTT	CASRLAGAENTQYF
.	.	TRBV18	TRBJ2-5	TGTGCCAGCTCACCCGGGATCGAAGAGACCCAGTACTTC	CASSPGIEETQYF
once	.	TRBV28	TRBJ1-4	TGTGCCAGCAGTGTACAGGGCTTTAATGAAAAACTGTTTTTT	CASSVQGFNEKLFF
once	TRBD1	TRBV2	TRBJ1-1	TGTGCCAGCAGTGAAGCGCTGAGGGCAGGGGGCAAAGAAGCTTTCTTT	CASSEALRAGGKEAFF
.	.	TRBV29-1	TRBJ2-3	TGCAGCGTTGAAAGGGGTGGATCTAGCACAGATACGCAGTATTTT	CSVERGGSSTDTQYF
many	.	TRBV28	TRBJ2-3	TGTGCCAGCAGTCGCCACTCCCATACGCAGTATTTT	CASSRHSHTQYF
.	TRBD1	TRBV12-5	TRBJ1-2	TGTGCTAGTGGTTTAGCTGGGACAGTTCTTAGGGATGGCTACACCTTC	CASGLAGTVLRDGYTF
.	TRBD2	TRBV5-6	TRBJ2-1	TGTGCCAGCAGCAAACTAGCGGGGGTTCACTACAATGAGCAGTTCTTC	CASSKLAGVHYNEQFF
few	.	TRBV5-1	TRBJ1-1	TGCGCCAGCAGCTTAAGCCCTAGTACTGAAGCTTTCTTT	CASSLSPSTEAFF
.	.	TRBV30	TRBJ1-1	TGTGCCTGGAGAGGGACTGCTTGGACTGAAGCTTTCTTT	CAWRGTAWTEAFF
once	.	TRBV6-5	TRBJ2-7	TGTGCCAGCGGCCGACAAGGGGGTTCCGAGCAGTACTTC	CASGRQGGSEQYF
.	.	TRBV5-4	TRBJ2-5	TGTGCCAGCAGCTACCGGGGCGGGGACGAGACCCAGTACTTC	CASSYRGGDETQYF
.	TRBD2	TRBV28	TRBJ2-3	TGTGCCAGCAGGGCGGGAGGCGGTACGCAGTATTTT	CASRAGGGTQYF
few	TRBD1	TRBV2	TRBJ1-2	TGTGCCAGCAGTGTAAGGGGACAGGGCTATGGCTACACCTTC	CASSVRGQGYGYTF
.	.	TRBV4-2	TRBJ2-2	TGTGCCAGCAGCCAAGGCACAGGGTCCACCGGGGAGCTGTTTTTT	CASSQGTGSTGELFF
.	TRBD1	TRBV5-1	TRBJ1-6	TGCGCCAGCAGCCGGTGGGCCGGACAGGAACTATCCTATAATTCACCCCTCCACTTT	CASSRWAGQELSYNSPLHF
.	TRBD1	TRBV27	TRBJ2-1	TGTGCCAGCAGTTTGATATCAGGGGGCGGGTCCAATGAGCAGTTCTTC	CASSLISGGGSNEQFF
.	.	TRBV28	TRBJ2-2	TGTGCCAGCAGTTCAGGAGGGGAGCTGTTTTTT	CASSSGGELFF
.	.	TRBV9	TRBJ2-1	TGTGCCAGCAGCGCCCGACCGGGTGAGCAGTTCTTC	CASSARPGEQFF
.	.	TRBV7-6	TRBJ2-4	TGTGCCAGCAGCTTAGGTCCGGGAACCAAAAACATTCAGTACTTC	CASSLGPGTKNIQYF
few	TRBD2	TRBV28	TRBJ2-1	TGTGCCAGCAGTGGTAGCGGGGGGGCGAAAAATGAGCAGTTCTTC	CASSGSGGAKNEQFF
.	.	TRBV12-3/TRBV12-4	TRBJ1-5	TGTGCCAGCAGCCTTTCCCAGAATCAGCCCCAGCATTTT	CASSLSQNQPQHF
few	.	TRBV28	TRBJ2-6	TGTGCCAGCAGGGAGAGCTCTGGGGCCAACGTCCTGACTTTC	CASRESSGANVLTF
.	.	TRBV19	TRBJ1-3	TGTGCCAGCTCTACAGGGTCTGGAAACACCATATATTTT	CASSTGSGNTIYF
.	.	TRBV18	TRBJ1-6	TGTGCCAGCTCTGGGGAGCGAAGCTCCTATAATTCACCCCTCCACTTT	CASSGERSSYNSPLHF
.	TRBD1	TRBV29-1	TRBJ1-1	TGCAGCGTTGGTTTGGCAGGGGGCTTTGCTTTCTTT	CSVGLAGGFAFF
once	TRBD1	TRBV5-1	TRBJ1-3	TGCGCCAGCAGCTTGGATCCAGGGGGATCTTCTGGAAACACCATATATTTT	CASSLDPGGSSGNTIYF
.	TRBD1	TRBV2	TRBJ2-2	TGTGCCAGCAGGACAGGGGCCACCGGGGAGCTGTTTTTT	CASRTGATGELFF
.	.	TRBV11-2	TRBJ1-5	TGTGCCAGCAGCACGATTAGCGGTCAGCCCCAGCATTTT	CASSTISGQPQHF